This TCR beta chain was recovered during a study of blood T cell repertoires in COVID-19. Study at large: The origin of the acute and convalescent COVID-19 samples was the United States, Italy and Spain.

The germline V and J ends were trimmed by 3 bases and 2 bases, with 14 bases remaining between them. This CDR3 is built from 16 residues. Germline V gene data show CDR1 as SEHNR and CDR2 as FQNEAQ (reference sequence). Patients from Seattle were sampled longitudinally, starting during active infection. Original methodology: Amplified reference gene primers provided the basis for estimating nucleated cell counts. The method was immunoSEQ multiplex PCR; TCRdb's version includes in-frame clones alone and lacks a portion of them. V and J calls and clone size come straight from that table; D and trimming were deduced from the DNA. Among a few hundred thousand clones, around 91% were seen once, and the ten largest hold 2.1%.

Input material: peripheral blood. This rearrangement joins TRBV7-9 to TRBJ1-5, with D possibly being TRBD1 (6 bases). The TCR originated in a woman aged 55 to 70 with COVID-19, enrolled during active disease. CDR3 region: CASSFTGLEGNQPQHF. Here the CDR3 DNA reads TGTGCCAGCAGCTTTACAGGGTTGGAGGGCAATCAGCCCCAGCATTTT.